This TCR beta chain was captured by sequencing in a study of identical twins. Notes on the study in general: Abundant cord blood beta clonotypes carried fewer insertions; memory repertoires showed none. Instead of following the same donors, the conclusions were based on cross-sectional statistical analysis.

In the case of this clonotype: The antigen remains unidentified.

A universal primer site arose from template switching, and cDNA bore unique molecular identifiers. TCRdb reanalysed the 5' RACE reads using MiXCR and keeps one entry per CDR3 protein. The sample has 200,000 to 250,000 distinct CDR3 sequences, approximately 7% seen once; the top ten hold more than 3%. Unmatched junction bases numbered 6, after V lost 4 bases and J lost 3 bases. The CDR3 is 14 residues long. From germline, CDR1 is SNHLY and CDR2 FYNNEI. These records were also assigned to another study, of yellow fever vaccine responses in identical twins.

The TCR originated in a woman aged 18-30 years in good health. The genes are TRBV2 and TRBJ2-7, with 7 nucleotides matching TRBD1. Sequenced input: memory (CD45RO+) T cells sorted from blood. The CDR3 here is CASSGDRLFYEQYF. The CDR3 bases are TGTGCCAGCAGTGGGGACAGACTCTTCTACGAGCAGTACTTC.